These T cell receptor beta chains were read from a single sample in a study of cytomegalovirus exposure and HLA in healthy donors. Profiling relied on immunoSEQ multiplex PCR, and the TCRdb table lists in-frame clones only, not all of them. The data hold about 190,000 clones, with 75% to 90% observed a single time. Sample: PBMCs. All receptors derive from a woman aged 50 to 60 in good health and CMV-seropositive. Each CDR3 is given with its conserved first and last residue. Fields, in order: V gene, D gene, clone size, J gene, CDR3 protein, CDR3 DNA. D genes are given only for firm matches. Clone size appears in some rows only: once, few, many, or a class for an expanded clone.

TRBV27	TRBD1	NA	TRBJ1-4	CASTWTGNEKLFF	TGTGCCAGTACATGGACAGGGAATGAAAAACTGTTTTTT
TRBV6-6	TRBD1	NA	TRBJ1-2	CASSSDRASNYGYTF	TGTGCCAGCAGTTCCGACAGGGCCTCTAACTATGGCTACACCTTC
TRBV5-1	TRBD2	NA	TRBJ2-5	CASSLEGLAGAETQYF	TGCGCCAGCAGCTTAGAGGGGCTAGCGGGGGCGGAGACCCAGTACTTC
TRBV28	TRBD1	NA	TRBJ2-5	CASSTPGTAETQYF	TGTGCCAGCAGCACTCCCGGGACAGCGGAGACCCAGTACTTC
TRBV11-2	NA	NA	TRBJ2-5	CASSLGSRASQETQYF	TGTGCCAGCAGCTTAGGGTCCAGGGCAAGTCAAGAGACCCAGTACTTC
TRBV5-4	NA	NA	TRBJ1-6	CASSPAGTPLYNSPLHF	TGTGCCAGCAGCCCCGCCGGGACACCCTTGTATAATTCACCCCTCCACTTT
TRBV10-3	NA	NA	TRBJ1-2	CAISESGSKGYGYTF	TGTGCCATCAGTGAGTCGGGGAGTAAGGGCTATGGCTACACCTTC
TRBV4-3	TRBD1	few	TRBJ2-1	CASSQAPGGAGEQFF	TGCGCCAGCAGCCAAGCCCCAGGGGGCGCAGGGGAGCAGTTCTTC
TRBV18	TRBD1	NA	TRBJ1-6	CASSLGTGETNSPLHF	TGTGCCAGCTCACTCGGGACAGGGGAGACTAATTCACCCCTCCACTTT
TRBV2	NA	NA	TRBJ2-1	CASSPRTAQGSNEQFF	TGTGCCAGCAGTCCGAGGACTGCGCAGGGGAGCAATGAGCAGTTCTTC
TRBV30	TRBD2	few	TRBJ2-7	CAWSVKPGLAPPYEQYF	TGTGCCTGGAGTGTGAAACCGGGACTAGCCCCTCCCTACGAGCAGTACTTC
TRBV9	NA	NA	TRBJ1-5	CASSLTGLQPQHF	TGTGCCAGCAGCTTAACAGGGCTTCAGCCCCAGCATTTT
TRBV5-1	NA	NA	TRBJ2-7	CASSRGAGTKHYEQYF	TGCGCCAGCAGCCGCGGGGCGGGGACGAAACACTACGAGCAGTACTTC
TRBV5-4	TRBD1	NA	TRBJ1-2	CASSSPMTGETYGYTF	TGTGCCAGCAGCTCCCCTATGACAGGGGAAACCTATGGCTACACCTTC
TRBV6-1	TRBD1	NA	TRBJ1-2	CASRWDRGTYGYTF	TGTGCCAGCAGGTGGGACAGGGGGACATATGGCTACACCTTC
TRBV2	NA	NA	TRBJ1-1	CASSGAGAAEAFF	TGTGCCAGCAGTGGGGCAGGGGCGGCCGAAGCTTTCTTT
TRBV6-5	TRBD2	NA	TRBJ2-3	CASSEVLAGDTQYF	TGTGCCAGCAGTGAAGTACTAGCGGGGGATACGCAGTATTTT
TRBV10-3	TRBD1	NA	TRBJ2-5	CAISGGTGRETQYF	TGTGCCATCAGTGGCGGGACAGGGAGGGAGACCCAGTACTTC
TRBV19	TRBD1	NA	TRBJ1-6	CASSGTGWISPLHF	TGTGCCAGTAGTGGGACAGGGTGGATATCACCCCTCCACTTT
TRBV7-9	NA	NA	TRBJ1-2	CSSSLRGNGYTF	TGTTCCAGCAGCTTACGGGGGAATGGCTACACCTTC
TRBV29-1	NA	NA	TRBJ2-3	CSFKAGGLDTQYF	TGCAGCTTTAAGGCAGGGGGACTAGATACGCAGTATTTT
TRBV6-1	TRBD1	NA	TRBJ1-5	CASTEGQGMSQPQHF	TGTGCCAGCACCGAGGGACAGGGGATGAGTCAGCCCCAGCATTTT
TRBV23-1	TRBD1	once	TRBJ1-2	CASRGSRGLNSPLGYTF	TGCGCCAGCAGGGGATCCAGGGGGCTTAATAGTCCTCTCGGCTACACCTTC
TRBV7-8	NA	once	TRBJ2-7	CASSLLLTSSYEQYF	TGTGCCAGCAGCCTCTTATTAACGAGCTCCTACGAGCAGTACTTC
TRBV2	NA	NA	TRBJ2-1	CASSEAPYYNEQFF	TGTGCCAGCAGTGAGGCCCCATACTACAATGAGCAGTTCTTC
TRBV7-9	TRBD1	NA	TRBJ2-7	CASSPGDRANEQYF	TGTGCCAGCAGCCCCGGGGACAGGGCCAACGAGCAGTACTTC
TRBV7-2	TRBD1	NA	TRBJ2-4	CASSLSGTELAKNIQYF	TGTGCCAGCAGCTTATCCGGGACAGAGCTAGCCAAAAACATTCAGTACTTC
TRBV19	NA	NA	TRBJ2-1	CASSPGRGVANEQFF	TGTGCCAGTAGTCCCGGCCGCGGGGTGGCGAATGAGCAGTTCTTC
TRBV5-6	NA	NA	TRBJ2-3	CASSLPAVTDTQYF	TGTGCCAGCAGCTTGCCAGCGGTGACAGATACGCAGTATTTT
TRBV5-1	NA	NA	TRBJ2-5	CASSLGQAQETQYF	TGCGCCAGCAGCTTGGGGCAGGCCCAAGAGACCCAGTACTTC
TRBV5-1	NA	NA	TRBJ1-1	CASSSATANTEAFF	TGCGCCAGCAGCTCCGCAACAGCGAACACTGAAGCTTTCTTT
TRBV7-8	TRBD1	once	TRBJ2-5	CASSLDRAQETQYF	TGTGCCAGCAGCTTGGACAGGGCGCAAGAGACCCAGTACTTC
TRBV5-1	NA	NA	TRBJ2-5	CASSIQGTQETQYF	TGCGCCAGCAGCATCCAGGGAACCCAAGAGACCCAGTACTTC
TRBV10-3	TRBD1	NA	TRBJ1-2	CAIRPVTRQGDGYTF	TGTGCCATCAGACCAGTAACCAGACAGGGGGATGGCTACACCTTC
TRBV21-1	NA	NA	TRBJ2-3	CASTGLADFTGDTQYF	TGTGCCAGCACGGGACTAGCGGACTTTACTGGAGATACGCAGTATTTT
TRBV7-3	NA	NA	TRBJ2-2	CASSSDRWSGELFF	TGTGCCAGCAGCTCAGATCGTTGGTCCGGGGAGCTGTTTTTT
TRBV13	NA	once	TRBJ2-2	CASSLAGNTGELFF	TGTGCCAGCAGCTTAGCAGGGAACACCGGGGAGCTGTTTTTT
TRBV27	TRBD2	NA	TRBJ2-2	CASTSSPGEGRGGPGELFF	TGTGCCAGCACCTCTAGCCCAGGGGAAGGACGGGGGGGCCCCGGGGAGCTGTTTTTT
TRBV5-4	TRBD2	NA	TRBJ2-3	CASSQAGGGGTTDTQYF	TGTGCCAGCAGCCAAGCGGGGGGAGGGGGGACCACAGATACGCAGTATTTT
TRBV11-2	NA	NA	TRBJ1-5	CASSFSGSNQPQHF	TGTGCCAGCAGCTTTTCGGGGTCAAATCAACCCCAGCATTTT
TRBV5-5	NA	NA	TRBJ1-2	CASSLGGARYGYTF	TGTGCCAGCAGCTTAGGCGGCGCTAGGTATGGCTACACCTTC
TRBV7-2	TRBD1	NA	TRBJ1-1	CASSSDRGKLTEAFF	TGTGCCAGCAGCTCTGACAGGGGGAAGTTGACTGAAGCTTTCTTT
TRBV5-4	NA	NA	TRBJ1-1	CASNRGNWDTEAFF	TGTGCCAGCAATAGGGGGAATTGGGACACTGAAGCTTTCTTT
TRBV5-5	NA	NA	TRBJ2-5	CASSLAGGETQYF	TGTGCCAGCAGCTTGGCCGGCGGGGAGACCCAGTACTTC
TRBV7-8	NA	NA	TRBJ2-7	CASTRGVYEQYF	TGTGCCAGCACCAGGGGGGTCTACGAGCAGTACTTC
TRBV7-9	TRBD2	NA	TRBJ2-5	CASSLAVGLAGGETQYF	TGTGCCAGCAGCTTAGCGGTCGGGCTAGCGGGGGGAGAGACCCAGTACTTC
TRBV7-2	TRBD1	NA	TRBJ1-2	CASSSRRDSTYGYTF	TGTGCCAGCAGCTCCCGTCGGGACAGCACCTATGGCTACACCTTC